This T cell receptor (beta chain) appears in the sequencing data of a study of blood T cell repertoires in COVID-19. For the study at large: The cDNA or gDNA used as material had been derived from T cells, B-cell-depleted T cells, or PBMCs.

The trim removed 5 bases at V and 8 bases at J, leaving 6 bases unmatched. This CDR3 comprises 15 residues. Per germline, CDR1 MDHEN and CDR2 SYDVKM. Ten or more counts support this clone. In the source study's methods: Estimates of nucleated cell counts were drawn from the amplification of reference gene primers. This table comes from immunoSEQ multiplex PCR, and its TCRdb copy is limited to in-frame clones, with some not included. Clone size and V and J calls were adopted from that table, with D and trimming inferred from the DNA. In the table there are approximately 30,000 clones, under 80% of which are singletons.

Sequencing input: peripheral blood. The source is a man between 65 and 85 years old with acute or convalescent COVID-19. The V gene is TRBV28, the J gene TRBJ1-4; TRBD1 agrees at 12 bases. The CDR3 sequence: CASSPLGTGGEKLFF. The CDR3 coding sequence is TGTGCCAGCAGTCCCCTAGGGACAGGGGGCGAAAAACTGTTTTTT.